The 14 T cell receptor beta chains given below trace back to one sample, sequenced in a study of T cell responses to AZD1222 COVID-19 vaccine. Here immunoSEQ multiplex PCR was the method, and the copy in TCRdb shows in-frame clones only, minus some. The sample holds around 95,000 clones; 80% to 90% are singletons and the top ten take 15% to 20%. The input for sequencing was peripheral blood, taken on day 0 of AZD1222 vaccination. Receptors originate from an adult in good health.

This chain uses TRBV12-3 or TRBV12-4 with TRBJ1-2; D possibly corresponds to TRBD1 (5 bases). Between the trimmed V and J ends, which lost 2 bases and 8 bases, there was a span of 9 bases. The CDR3 is 12 amino acids. This CDR3 is CASSLPRQGYTF. The DNA of the CDR3 is TGTGCCAGCAGTTTACCCCGACAGGGCTACACCTTC.

This clone has only one observation. The CDR3 sequence is CASSVAGKGLPYF. CDR3 DNA: TGTGCCAGCAGCGTAGCGGGTAAGGGCCTCCCGTACTTC. The rearrangement uses TRBV9 and TRBJ2-7; D is uncertain. CDR1 SGDLS and CDR2 YYNGEE come from the germline V gene. This CDR3 spans 13 amino acids. V was clipped by 0 bases and J by 12 bases, with 16 bases between them.

The chain joins TRBV7-2 to TRBJ2-7, with 11 bases lining up with TRBD2. Germline V CDR1 and CDR2: SGHTA, FQGNSA. CDR3 length equals 15 residues. Trimming cost V 5 bases and J 5 bases; bases outside gene matches: 8. CDR3 protein: CASSQLAGVVNEQYF. The CDR3 coding sequence is TGTGCCAGCAGCCAACTAGCGGGAGTAGTAAACGAGCAGTACTTC.

V is TRBV7-9 and J is TRBJ2-3; no reliable D call. Germline CDR1 is SEHNR and CDR2 is FQNEAQ (reference sequence). The V and J ends lost 5 bases and 1 base respectively, with 10 bases between them. This CDR3 spans 14 amino acids. The CDR3 spells CASSDNGGTDTQYF. The CDR3 DNA reads TGTGCCAGCAGCGATAATGGGGGCACAGATACGCAGTATTTT.

This chain connects TRBV5-1 to TRBJ1-1; D is perhaps TRBD1 (5 bases). Germline CDR1 reads SGHRS; CDR2 reads YFSETQ. Trimming removed 6 bases at V and 4 bases at J, with 16 bases between. The CDR3 totals 14 residues. The CDR3 DNA reads TGCGCCAGCACCAGTCAGGGTGGAGGCACTGAAGCTTTCTTT. Amino acids: CASTSQGGGTEAFF.

The chain has TRBV5-6 and TRBJ1-1, with D possibly being TRBD1 (5 bases). This CDR3 contains 14 residues. Germline V gene sequence: CDR1 SGHDT, CDR2 YYEEEE. The ends were cut back, 3 bases at V and 1 base at J, with 10 bases in the middle. The DNA of the CDR3 is TGTGCCAGCAGCTCTACCGGGGCGAACACTGAAGCTTTCTTT. Protein: CASSSTGANTEAFF. Supplemented by reference TRBV5-6 and TRBJ1-1, the full variable domain reads DAGVTQSPTHLIKTRGQQVTLRCSPKSGHDTVSWYQQALGQGPQFIFQYYEEEERQRGNFPDRFSGHQFPNYSSELNVNALLLGDSALYLCASSSTGANTEAFFGQGTRLTVV.

V and J are TRBV27 and TRBJ2-7, with 10 bases that match TRBD1. The germline CDR1 and CDR2 sequences are MNHEY and SMNVEV (reference sequence). There are 15 residues in the CDR3. Trimming cost V 5 bases and J 6 bases; bases outside gene matches: 10. DNA of the CDR3: TGTGCCAGCAGTCCAGCCGGGACAGGGGATCCCGAGCAGTACTTC. Its protein product is CASSPAGTGDPEQYF.

The chain has TRBV6-5 and TRBJ1-1; 8 bases align to TRBD1. Germline V lookup: CDR1 MNHEY, CDR2 SVGAGI. The CDR3 covers 14 residues. V gave up 8 bases and J gave up 1 base; unmatched junction bases: 6. The CDR3 nucleotides read TGTGCCAGCCAGGGGGCTGGTGGGAACACTGAAGCTTTCTTT. Translating gives CASQGAGGNTEAFF.

The gene calls are TRBV19 and TRBJ2-4, with unresolved D. Between the trimmed V and J ends, which lost 1 base and 1 base, there was a span of 20 bases. This CDR3 has 19 amino acids. Per the germline V gene, CDR1 is LNHDA and CDR2 is SQIVND (reference sequence). Written as DNA, the CDR3 is TGTGCCAGTAGTATAGCATGGGTCCCAATCGACGGGGCCAAAAACATTCAGTACTTC. Translating gives CASSIAWVPIDGAKNIQYF.

J is TRBJ1-1 and V is TRBV18; D is undetermined. Germline V gene sequence: CDR1 KGHSH, CDR2 LQKENI. The CDR3 length is 12 residues. V was cut by 8 bases and J by 6 bases, with 13 bases left in between. This CDR3 is CASKPTAPEAFF. The CDR3 DNA reads as TGTGCCAGCAAACCTACGGCCCCTGAAGCTTTCTTT.

This chain connects TRBV7-9 to TRBJ1-5; D remains unclear. Trimming cost V 2 bases and J 4 bases, with 9 bases left between them. Germline V CDR1 and CDR2: SEHNR, FQNEAQ (reference sequence). This CDR3 has 14 amino acids. The CDR3 loop reads CASSLSGGNQPQHF. CDR3 coding DNA: TGTGCCAGCAGCTTATCTGGCGGTAATCAGCCCCAGCATTTT.

In DNA, the CDR3 is TGTGCCACCCGACAGGGTAACAACAATGAGCAGTTCTTC. Residues: CATRQGNNNEQFF. The chain recombines TRBV19 with TRBJ2-1; TRBD1 aligns across 7 bases. V trimming: 10 bases; J trimming: 5 bases; junction bases outside the gene matches: 8. The CDR3 contains 13 residues. Germline V CDR1 and CDR2: LNHDA, SQIVND (reference sequence).

The CDR3 nucleotides are TGTGCCAGCAGCTTACGACAGTACGGGGAGCTGTTTTTT. Residues: CASSLRQYGELFF. V usage is TRBV7-2 and J usage is TRBJ2-2, with TRBD1 as a possible D gene (5 bases). The germline V gene encodes CDR1 SGHTA and CDR2 FQGNSA. Trimming took 2 bases from V and 7 from J, leaving 8 bases between them. This CDR3 is built from 13 residues. Based on the CDR3 plus reference TRBV7-2 and TRBJ2-2, the full variable domain is GAGVSQSPSNKVTEKGKDVELRCDPISGHTALYWYRQSLGQGLEFLIYFQGNSAPDKSGLPSDRFSAERTGGSVSTLTIQRTQQEDSAVYLCASSLRQYGELFFGEGSRLTVL.

CDR3 loop: CASSFANIQYF. The CDR3 region has the DNA TGCGCCAGCAGCTTTGCCAACATTCAGTACTTC. The rearrangement joins TRBV5-1 to TRBJ2-4, with D unclear. V was trimmed by 2 bases and J by 7 bases, leaving 4 bases between them. The CDR3 has 11 residues. In germline, CDR1 is SGHRS, CDR2 YFSETQ.